The rows below give T cell receptor beta chains drawn from one sample of a study of blood T cell repertoires in COVID-19. The table came from immunoSEQ multiplex PCR; TCRdb's copy has only in-frame clones and leaves some out. This repertoire shows 180,000 or so clones, about 81% found once; its top ten account for approximately 12%. Sequenced material: peripheral blood. The receptors originated from a woman older than 75 with COVID-19, enrolled during active disease. CDR3s leave out the opening cysteine and the closing phenylalanine or tryptophan. Each record gives: J gene, D gene, CDR3 length, V gene, CDR3 protein. D genes are given only for firm matches.

J gene: TRBJ1-4
D gene: -
CDR3 length: 14
V gene: TRBV4-3
CDR3 protein: ASSQEVYQGYEKLF

J gene: TRBJ2-7
D gene: -
CDR3 length: 12
V gene: TRBV18
CDR3 protein: ASSPLGTSYEQY

J gene: TRBJ2-6
D gene: -
CDR3 length: 12
V gene: TRBV24-1
CDR3 protein: ATASTSGANVLT

J gene: TRBJ1-5
D gene: -
CDR3 length: 11
V gene: TRBV4-3
CDR3 protein: ASSQDYHQPQH

J gene: TRBJ2-3
D gene: -
CDR3 length: 13
V gene: TRBV27
CDR3 protein: ASSLWGTSTDTQY

J gene: TRBJ1-2
D gene: -
CDR3 length: 12
V gene: TRBV10-3
CDR3 protein: AISESNRDFGYT

J gene: TRBJ2-2
D gene: -
CDR3 length: 12
V gene: TRBV7-2
CDR3 protein: ASSLVLTPGELF

J gene: TRBJ2-1
D gene: TRBD2
CDR3 length: 15
V gene: TRBV14
CDR3 protein: ASSPYLDSGGGSEQF

J gene: TRBJ1-5
D gene: TRBD1
CDR3 length: 13
V gene: TRBV5-1
CDR3 protein: ASSSGTGVNQPQH

J gene: TRBJ2-7
D gene: TRBD1
CDR3 length: 14
V gene: TRBV27
CDR3 protein: ASSLSFGDRVYEQY

J gene: TRBJ2-7
D gene: -
CDR3 length: 12
V gene: TRBV24-1
CDR3 protein: ATSDPTTGNEQY

J gene: TRBJ2-7
D gene: -
CDR3 length: 11
V gene: TRBV7-7
CDR3 protein: ASSVGQSYEQY

J gene: TRBJ2-2
D gene: -
CDR3 length: 12
V gene: TRBV11-3
CDR3 protein: ASSLERNTGELF

J gene: TRBJ2-5
D gene: -
CDR3 length: 13
V gene: TRBV10-3
CDR3 protein: AISSPTIYQETQY

J gene: TRBJ1-1
D gene: -
CDR3 length: 11
V gene: TRBV6-5
CDR3 protein: ASRVHARSQAF

J gene: TRBJ1-6
D gene: TRBD1
CDR3 length: 13
V gene: TRBV28
CDR3 protein: ASREPGQGHSPLH

J gene: TRBJ2-7
D gene: -
CDR3 length: 13
V gene: TRBV4-1
CDR3 protein: ASSQGPGTIYEQY

J gene: TRBJ2-6
D gene: TRBD1
CDR3 length: 13
V gene: TRBV5-8
CDR3 protein: ASSLTGAGANVLT

J gene: TRBJ1-1
D gene: TRBD1
CDR3 length: 13
V gene: TRBV19
CDR3 protein: ASKRTGGTDTEAF

J gene: TRBJ2-1
D gene: -
CDR3 length: 14
V gene: TRBV18
CDR3 protein: ASSPPVGSAYNEQF

J gene: TRBJ2-3
D gene: -
CDR3 length: 13
V gene: TRBV5-4
CDR3 protein: ASSFRRGSTDTQY

J gene: TRBJ1-1
D gene: TRBD1
CDR3 length: 12
V gene: TRBV19
CDR3 protein: ASSAGQGYTEAF

J gene: TRBJ1-4
D gene: -
CDR3 length: 15
V gene: TRBV11-2
CDR3 protein: ASSKGLVPPTNEKLF

J gene: TRBJ1-2
D gene: -
CDR3 length: 12
V gene: TRBV11-2
CDR3 protein: ASSLGQGFYGYT

J gene: TRBJ2-7
D gene: TRBD2
CDR3 length: 13
V gene: TRBV6-5
CDR3 protein: ASSYLSGRSYEQY

J gene: TRBJ1-1
D gene: -
CDR3 length: 10
V gene: TRBV5-4
CDR3 protein: ASSLAGGEAF

J gene: TRBJ1-2
D gene: -
CDR3 length: 11
V gene: TRBV19
CDR3 protein: ASSRGVGYGYT

J gene: TRBJ2-5
D gene: TRBD2
CDR3 length: 14
V gene: TRBV5-1
CDR3 protein: ASSSGLAGGQETQY

J gene: TRBJ2-7
D gene: TRBD2
CDR3 length: 13
V gene: TRBV2
CDR3 protein: ASKSRPAGGYEQY

J gene: TRBJ2-7
D gene: TRBD1
CDR3 length: 12
V gene: TRBV20-1
CDR3 protein: SASPSTGSYEQY

J gene: TRBJ2-2
D gene: TRBD2
CDR3 length: 14
V gene: TRBV5-4
CDR3 protein: ASSAIAGGNTGELF

J gene: TRBJ2-3
D gene: TRBD2
CDR3 length: 16
V gene: TRBV7-6
CDR3 protein: ASSHRLAGMRGTDTQY

J gene: TRBJ2-3
D gene: -
CDR3 length: 12
V gene: TRBV4-3
CDR3 protein: ASGPGAFADTQY